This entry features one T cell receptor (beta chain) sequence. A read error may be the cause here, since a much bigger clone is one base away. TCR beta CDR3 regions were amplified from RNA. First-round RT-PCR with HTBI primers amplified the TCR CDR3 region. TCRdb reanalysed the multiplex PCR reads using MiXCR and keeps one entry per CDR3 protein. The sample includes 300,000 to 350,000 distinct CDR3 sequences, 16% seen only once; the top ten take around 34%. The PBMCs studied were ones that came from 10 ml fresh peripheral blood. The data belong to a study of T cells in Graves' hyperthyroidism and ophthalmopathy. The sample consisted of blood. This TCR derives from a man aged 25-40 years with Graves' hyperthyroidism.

As DNA, the CDR3 is TGTGCCATCAGTTTGACGAGGGGGCCAACCTTC. Translation gives CAISLTRGPTF. The rearrangement uses TRBV12-3 or TRBV12-4 and TRBJ1-2, with 7 bases that match TRBD1. CDR3 length: 11 amino acids.